The rows below give T cell receptor beta chains drawn from one sample of a study of regulatory T cells in long-lasting Graves disease. TCRdb re-called the multiplex PCR reads with MiXCR, one entry per CDR3 protein. The sample comprises 420,000 or so distinct CDR3 sequences, 23% of which are singletons, and 26% rests with the top ten. Sequencing used peripheral blood mononuclear cells (PBMCs), obtained when the disease was refractory, from a patient treated with antithyroid drugs. The source of these receptors is a female donor with Graves disease. Both conserved end residues are part of each CDR3. Fields, in order: clone size, V gene, J gene, D gene, CDR3 DNA, CDR3 protein. D genes are given only for firm matches. Rows may omit the clone size; those that give it use once, few, many or a size class.

size: .
V: TRBV7-2
J: TRBJ2-7
D: TRBD1
DNA: TGTGCCAGCAGCTTAGAGGGGACAGGATTTGGGGAGCAGTACTTC
CDR3: CASSLEGTGFGEQYF

size: .
V: TRBV6-5
J: TRBJ1-3
D: .
DNA: TGTGCCAGCAGTTACTCAGGGGTTACCTCTGGAAACACCATATATTTT
CDR3: CASSYSGVTSGNTIYF

size: .
V: TRBV3-1
J: TRBJ2-7
D: .
DNA: TGTGCCAGCAGCCCGTGGCCAGCGCACTCCTACGAGCAGTACTTC
CDR3: CASSPWPAHSYEQYF

size: many
V: TRBV27
J: TRBJ1-2
D: .
DNA: TGTGCCAGCAGTCCCTCAGGGGTTGGGTACTATGGCTACACCTTC
CDR3: CASSPSGVGYYGYTF

size: .
V: TRBV30
J: TRBJ2-7
D: TRBD2
DNA: TGTGCCTGGAGTCCCCCTAGCGGGAGCATACCCTCCTACGAGCAGTACTTC
CDR3: CAWSPPSGSIPSYEQYF

size: many
V: TRBV2
J: TRBJ1-4
D: TRBD1
DNA: TGTGCCAGCAGCAGGGGGCGGAGTAATGAAAAACTGTTTTTT
CDR3: CASSRGRSNEKLFF

size: .
V: TRBV6-5
J: TRBJ2-3
D: TRBD2
DNA: TGTGCCAGCAGTTACGCGGGAGGTTCGGGTACGCAGTATTTT
CDR3: CASSYAGGSGTQYF

size: .
V: TRBV6-1
J: TRBJ1-5
D: TRBD1
DNA: TGTGCCAGCAGTGAAGGAGGATTTTGGGACAGCTATAGCAATCAGCCCCAGCATTTT
CDR3: CASSEGGFWDSYSNQPQHF

size: .
V: TRBV20-1
J: TRBJ2-4
D: .
DNA: TGCAGTGCTAGAGATCCAGGAGTAGCCAAAAACATTCAGTACTTC
CDR3: CSARDPGVAKNIQYF

size: .
V: TRBV6-1
J: TRBJ2-5
D: .
DNA: TGTGCCAGCAGTCCTAATGGCGTGACCCAGTACTTC
CDR3: CASSPNGVTQYF

size: few
V: TRBV19
J: TRBJ1-2
D: .
DNA: TGTGCCAGTAGTATTGCGAGAGACTATGGCTACACCTTC
CDR3: CASSIARDYGYTF

size: many
V: TRBV3-1
J: TRBJ2-5
D: TRBD2
DNA: TGTGCCAGCAGCCCATCGAATTCCTTAGCGGGAGGGGAGGAGACCCAGTACTTC
CDR3: CASSPSNSLAGGEETQYF

size: .
V: TRBV7-9
J: TRBJ2-5
D: TRBD1
DNA: TGTGCCAGCAGCCAGGGACAGGGTCGTCTGGTGACCCAGTACTTC
CDR3: CASSQGQGRLVTQYF

size: many
V: TRBV12-3/TRBV12-4
J: TRBJ1-1
D: .
DNA: TGTGCCAGCAGTAACACTGAAGCTTTCTTT
CDR3: CASSNTEAFF

size: many
V: TRBV2
J: TRBJ1-6
D: TRBD1
DNA: TGTGCCAGCAGTGAAATAGGACAGGGAGATTCACCCCTCCACTTT
CDR3: CASSEIGQGDSPLHF

size: few
V: TRBV29-1
J: TRBJ1-1
D: .
DNA: TGCAGCGTCTCCACGGGACCTTGGAAGACCTTT
CDR3: CSVSTGPWKTF

size: many
V: TRBV2
J: TRBJ2-2
D: .
DNA: TGTGCCAGCATCAGACTAGATCCGGGCGGGGAGCTGTTTTTT
CDR3: CASIRLDPGGELFF

size: .
V: TRBV28
J: TRBJ1-3
D: .
DNA: TGTGCCAGCGGTCCCCTTGGAGGGACTGGAAACACCATATATTTT
CDR3: CASGPLGGTGNTIYF

size: .
V: TRBV19
J: TRBJ2-7
D: TRBD2
DNA: TGTGCCAGTAGTATAGAGGTGACGGGAGGCGAGCAGTACTTC
CDR3: CASSIEVTGGEQYF

size: few
V: TRBV19
J: TRBJ1-6
D: TRBD1
DNA: TGTGCCAGCGGGACAGGGGGCGTCTCACCCCTCCACTTT
CDR3: CASGTGGVSPLHF

size: many
V: TRBV20-1
J: TRBJ2-7
D: .
DNA: TGCAGTGCTAGTACCGAGAGCTCCTACGAGCAGTACTTC
CDR3: CSASTESSYEQYF

size: .
V: TRBV6-1
J: TRBJ2-7
D: TRBD2
DNA: TGTGCCAGCAGTCCCGGGACTAGCGGAACCCGCCTCGAGCAGTACTTC
CDR3: CASSPGTSGTRLEQYF

size: .
V: TRBV18
J: TRBJ2-3
D: .
DNA: TGTGCCAGCTCACCACTCCAGGTTAGCACAGATACGCAGTATTTT
CDR3: CASSPLQVSTDTQYF

size: many
V: TRBV12-3/TRBV12-4
J: TRBJ2-2
D: TRBD2
DNA: TGTGCCAGCAGTCACGCTAGCGGGGCGGACACCGGGGAGCTGTTTTTT
CDR3: CASSHASGADTGELFF

size: few
V: TRBV7-2
J: TRBJ2-7
D: .
DNA: TGTGCCAGCGCCAGCACATCCTACTCCTACGAGCAGTACTTC
CDR3: CASASTSYSYEQYF

size: many
V: TRBV6-2/TRBV6-3
J: TRBJ2-2
D: .
DNA: TGTGCCACAGCAGTACCCGGGGAGCTGTTTTTT
CDR3: CATAVPGELFF

size: .
V: TRBV30
J: TRBJ2-1
D: .
DNA: TGTGCCTGGAGTGTCGGAGGGTTCTACAATGAGCAGTTCTTC
CDR3: CAWSVGGFYNEQFF

size: .
V: TRBV19
J: TRBJ2-7
D: TRBD1
DNA: TGTGCCAGTAGCGTTGGACAGGGAATTACCGAGCAGTACTTC
CDR3: CASSVGQGITEQYF

size: .
V: TRBV12-3/TRBV12-4
J: TRBJ2-5
D: .
DNA: TGTGCCAGCAGTTTAGCGCAGGGACTGGCAGGGGAGACCCAGTACTTC
CDR3: CASSLAQGLAGETQYF

size: many
V: TRBV6-5
J: TRBJ2-2
D: TRBD2
DNA: TGTGCCAGCAGTTACCCCCGACTAGCGCAGAACACCGGGGAGCTGTTTTTT
CDR3: CASSYPRLAQNTGELFF

size: .
V: TRBV27
J: TRBJ2-5
D: TRBD2
DNA: TGTGCCAGCAGTTCGGACTTTGGGACTAACCAAGAGACCCAGTACTTC
CDR3: CASSSDFGTNQETQYF

size: many
V: TRBV7-3
J: TRBJ2-7
D: .
DNA: TGTGCCAGCAGCCCGCGGACCGTTGCCTCTAGCGAGCAGTACTTC
CDR3: CASSPRTVASSEQYF

size: few
V: TRBV29-1
J: TRBJ1-3
D: .
DNA: TGCAGCGTTGATACGCGCAACACCATATATTTT
CDR3: CSVDTRNTIYF

size: few
V: TRBV7-9
J: TRBJ2-7
D: TRBD2
DNA: TGTGCCAGCAGCGCCCCGACGGGGACGGGAGGCGAGCAGTACTTC
CDR3: CASSAPTGTGGEQYF

size: once
V: TRBV20-1
J: TRBJ2-3
D: TRBD1
DNA: TGCAGTGCTAGATGGGGACAGGGATATTCAAATACGCAGTATTTT
CDR3: CSARWGQGYSNTQYF

size: few
V: TRBV27
J: TRBJ2-7
D: .
DNA: TGTGCCAGCAGCCTACTTCCACTCCAGCTTTACGAGCAGTACTTC
CDR3: CASSLLPLQLYEQYF

size: .
V: TRBV24-1
J: TRBJ2-1
D: TRBD2
DNA: TGTGCCACCAGAGCTGCGGGAGTGGGTAATGAGCAGTTCTTC
CDR3: CATRAAGVGNEQFF

size: few
V: TRBV3-1
J: TRBJ2-7
D: TRBD2
DNA: TGTGCCAGCAGCCAAGATTTTAGCGGGCTGCCTGTGGAGCAGTACTTC
CDR3: CASSQDFSGLPVEQYF

size: .
V: TRBV13
J: TRBJ2-7
D: TRBD2
DNA: TGTGCCAGCAGCTTCGTCACGGGAGGGTACGAGCAGTACTTC
CDR3: CASSFVTGGYEQYF

size: .
V: TRBV4-1
J: TRBJ1-4
D: .
DNA: TGCGCCAGCAGGGAATTTTGGGTTGCAACTAATGAAAAACTGTTTTTT
CDR3: CASREFWVATNEKLFF

size: .
V: TRBV7-9
J: TRBJ2-7
D: TRBD2
DNA: TGTGCCAGCCGCGGGCGGGGGACCTACGAGCAGTACTTC
CDR3: CASRGRGTYEQYF

size: .
V: TRBV9
J: TRBJ1-2
D: TRBD1
DNA: TGTGCCAGCAGCATCGGACAGGGGCTCTCCTATGGCTACACCTTC
CDR3: CASSIGQGLSYGYTF

size: few
V: TRBV30
J: TRBJ2-7
D: .
DNA: TGTGCCTGGAGTGTAGGACTTAAGGCCGAGCAGTACTTC
CDR3: CAWSVGLKAEQYF

size: many
V: TRBV6-1
J: TRBJ2-7
D: TRBD2
DNA: TGTGCCAGCCTTGGCGGGAGAATCCCTTACGAGCAGTACTTC
CDR3: CASLGGRIPYEQYF

size: few
V: TRBV14
J: TRBJ1-2
D: .
DNA: TGTGCCAGCAGCGATGGTTACGACTATGGCTACACCTTC
CDR3: CASSDGYDYGYTF

size: few
V: TRBV6-1
J: TRBJ2-5
D: TRBD2
DNA: TGTGCCAGCAGTGGGGATCTAGCGGGAGGAGAGACCCAGTACTTC
CDR3: CASSGDLAGGETQYF

size: many
V: TRBV7-9
J: TRBJ2-7
D: TRBD1
DNA: TGTGCCAGCAGCGGTTGGGACAGCGACTACGAGCAGTACTTC
CDR3: CASSGWDSDYEQYF